A single sample is the source of the 2 T cell receptor beta chains below, sequenced in a study of blood T cells in healthy people across ages. Through a sample-barcoded 5' primer and a J-beta primer mix, a second PCR was run for roughly 6 to 12 cycles. TCRdb re-analysed the 5' RACE reads in MiXCR, keeping a single row per CDR3 protein. The table has roughly 800,000 distinct CDR3 sequences, 58% seen once; the top ten hold roughly 22%. The sequenced material came from blood. The receptors here all came from a man aged 25 to 45 in good health.

This chain links TRBV29-1 with TRBJ2-5; 14 bases line up with TRBD2. Germline V gene lookup returns CDR1 SQVTM and CDR2 ANQGSEA. The ends lost 4 bases at V and 5 bases at J; junction bases unmatched: 9. This CDR3 is 16 amino acids long. CDR3 sequence reads: CSVAGLAGGFGETQYF. The CDR3 coding sequence is TGCAGCGTTGCCGGACTAGCGGGAGGATTTGGTGAGACCCAGTACTTC.

The chain carries TRBV20-1 and TRBJ2-3, with TRBD1 matching 8 bases. V lost 6 bases, J lost 3 bases, and 8 bases stayed unmatched. The germline gives CDR1 DFQATT, CDR2 SNEGSKA (reference sequence). This CDR3 has 14 residues. CDR3: CSAATGVVTDTQYF. The CDR3 DNA follows: TGCAGTGCCGCGACAGGGGTTGTGACAGATACGCAGTATTTT.